The clone carrying this T cell receptor beta chain has ten or more counts. The sample originates from a study of T-cell reconstitution after alpha-beta-depleted transplantation in children. V dropped 2 bases and J dropped 1 base, with 14 bases sitting between them. The CDR3 covers 16 residues. Unique molecular identifiers were incorporated during preparation of the TCRbeta library. TCRdb processed the PCR reads anew with MiXCR; each CDR3 protein has one entry. The sample lists 300,000 or so distinct CDR3 sequences, about a tenth occurring once. The sequenced sample was PBMCs from the stem cell graft donor, obtained from the stem cell graft. This receptor was obtained from a human donor who donated a stem cell graft to a child with SCID. The chain recombines TRBV12-3 or TRBV12-4 with TRBJ2-5; the D gene is possibly TRBD2 (6 bases). For the CDR3, the DNA is TGTGCCAGCAGTTTACTCTCCGGGACTCCCCAAGAGACCCAGTACTTC. This gives the protein CASSLLSGTPQETQYF.